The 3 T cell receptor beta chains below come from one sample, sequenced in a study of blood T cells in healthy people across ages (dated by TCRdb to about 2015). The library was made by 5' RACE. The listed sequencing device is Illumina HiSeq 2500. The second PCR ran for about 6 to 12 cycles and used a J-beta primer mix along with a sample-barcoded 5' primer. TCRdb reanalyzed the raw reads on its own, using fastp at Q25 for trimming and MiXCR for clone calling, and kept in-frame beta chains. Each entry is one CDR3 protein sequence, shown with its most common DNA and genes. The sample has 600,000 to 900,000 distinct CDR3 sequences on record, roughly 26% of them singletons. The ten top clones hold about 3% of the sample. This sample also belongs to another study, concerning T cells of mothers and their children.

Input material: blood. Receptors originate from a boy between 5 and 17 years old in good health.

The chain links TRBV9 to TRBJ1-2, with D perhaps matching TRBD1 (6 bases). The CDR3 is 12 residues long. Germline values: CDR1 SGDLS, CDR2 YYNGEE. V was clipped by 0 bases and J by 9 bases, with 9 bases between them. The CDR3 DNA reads TGTGCCAGCAGCGTAGACAGGGTGCGCTACACCTTC. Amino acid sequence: CASSVDRVRYTF.

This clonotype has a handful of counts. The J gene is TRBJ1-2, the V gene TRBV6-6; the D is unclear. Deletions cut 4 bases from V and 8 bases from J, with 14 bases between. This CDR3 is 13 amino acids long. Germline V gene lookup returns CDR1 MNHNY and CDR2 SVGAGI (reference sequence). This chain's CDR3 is CASSFQLPDGYTF. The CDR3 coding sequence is TGTGCCAGCAGTTTTCAGCTTCCGGACGGCTACACCTTC.

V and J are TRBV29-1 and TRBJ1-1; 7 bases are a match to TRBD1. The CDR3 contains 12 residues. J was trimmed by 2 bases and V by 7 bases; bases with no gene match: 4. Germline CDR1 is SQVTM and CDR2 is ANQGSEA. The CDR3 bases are TGCAGCGCCGGGACAGCAAACACTGAAGCTTTCTTT. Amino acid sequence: CSAGTANTEAFF.